This T cell receptor beta chain was profiled in a study of T cell changes during pregnancy in multiple sclerosis. Clones were sequenced by immunoSEQ multiplex PCR, and TCRdb holds only the in-frame ones, with some missing. The sample records around 47,000 clones, about 96% being singletons. The CDR3 runs 16 residues. V gave up 0 bases and J gave up 3 bases; unmatched junction bases: 5. The germline gives CDR1 SGHRS, CDR2 YFSETQ. The chain is built from TRBV5-1 and TRBJ2-7; 11 bases line up with TRBD1. The sample here was peripheral blood, taken in the second trimester of pregnancy. The receptor comes from a female donor with multiple sclerosis, enrolled in a pregnancy study. The CDR3 DNA reads as TGCGCCAGCAGCTTGGTGGCCGGGACAGGGGGCTACGAGCAGTACTTC. Protein sequence: CASSLVAGTGGYEQYF.